The 32 T cell receptor beta chains listed next were all sequenced from one sample in a study of blood T cell repertoires in COVID-19. TCRdb's copy holds only in-frame clones and misses some; the assay was immunoSEQ multiplex PCR. The sample holds over 110,000 clones; 84% are singletons and the top ten take more than 3%. Sequencing was done on a sample of PBMCs or T cells enriched from blood (not recorded which). The receptors were sampled from a man aged 50 to 60 in a cohort exposed to, infected with or recovered from COVID-19 (not recorded which).

This clone was counted only a few times. V is TRBV2 and J is TRBJ1-2; possible D gene TRBD1, 6 bases. Trimming pared 5 bases from V and 3 bases from J, leaving 16 bases between. Germline CDR1 reads SNHLY; CDR2 reads FYNNEI. CDR3 length: 15 residues. This CDR3 is CASSQGWQGYYGYTF. The CDR3 DNA sequence: TGTGCCAGCAGTCAGGGTTGGCAGGGGTACTATGGCTACACCTTC.

The chain links TRBV14 to TRBJ1-3; tentatively, D is TRBD1 (5 bases). CDR1 is SGHDN, CDR2 FVKESK, per germline. This CDR3 spans 15 amino acids. V shed 6 bases and J shed 3 bases, with 15 bases lying between them. CDR3 region: CASRPSGGNGNTIYF. CDR3 nucleotide sequence: TGTGCCAGCAGGCCAAGCGGGGGGAATGGAAACACCATATATTTT.

The sample holds one count of this clone. The chain couples TRBV6-6 to TRBJ1-6; D may be TRBD1 (6 bases). V shed 5 bases and J shed 7 bases, with 12 bases lying between them. Germline CDR1 is MNHNY and CDR2 is SVGAGI (reference sequence). The CDR3 spans 14 residues. The CDR3 here is CASSLQGINSPLHF. CDR3 nucleotides: TGTGCCAGCAGTCTACAGGGTATCAATTCACCCCTCCACTTT.

This clone occurred a few times. This chain joins TRBV24-1 and TRBJ2-5, with 12 bases that match TRBD2. Germline V gives CDR1 KGHDR, CDR2 SFDVKD. This CDR3 region has 15 residues. Losses at the gene ends were 5 bases for V and 5 bases for J; bases not matched to a gene: 5. DNA for the CDR3: TGTGCCACCAGTGGCAGGACTAGCGGGACCGAGACCCAGTACTTC. Translated, it gives CATSGRTSGTETQYF.

The rearrangement uses TRBV7-9 and TRBJ2-1; no clear D gene. Germline V gives CDR1 SEHNR, CDR2 FQNEAQ (reference sequence). The V and J ends lost 1 base and 4 bases respectively, with 8 bases between them. The CDR3 is made up of 14 amino acids. The DNA of the CDR3 is TGTGCCAGCAGCTTAGATGGGCTGTACAATGAGCAGTTCTTC. The encoded protein is CASSLDGLYNEQFF.

V is TRBV9 and J is TRBJ1-3, with D hard to call. The V end was cut by 0 bases, the J end by 0 bases, with 7 bases between. Looked up from germline, CDR1 is SGDLS and CDR2 is YYNGEE. The CDR3 is 15 amino acids. CDR3 loop: CASSVEAGSGNTIYF. The CDR3, as DNA: TGTGCCAGCAGCGTAGAAGCCGGCTCTGGAAACACCATATATTTT.

The chain has TRBV9 and TRBJ2-1, with 10 bases identical to TRBD2. Germline CDR1 SGDLS, CDR2 YYNGEE. The CDR3 is 16 amino acids. V was pared by 4 bases and J by 1 base, with 5 bases of the junction left unmatched. Here the CDR3 DNA reads TGTGCCAGCAGCCCATATAGCGGGGGGTCCTACAATGAGCAGTTCTTC. Its translation is CASSPYSGGSYNEQFF.

This rearrangement joins TRBV6-5 to TRBJ2-1, with 15 positions matching TRBD2. The CDR3 runs to 16 residues. Germline-derived CDR1 and CDR2 are MNHEY and SVGAGI. Unmatched junction bases numbered 6, after V lost 2 bases and J lost 10 bases. The CDR3 DNA follows: TGTGCCAGCAGTTACGGGACTAGCGGGGGGACGGGGGAGCAGTTCTTC. The encoded protein is CASSYGTSGGTGEQFF.

The sample holds one count of this clone. A much larger clone lies a single base off, so this may be a read error. This chain links TRBV27 with TRBJ2-1; 9 nucleotides line up with TRBD1. The CDR3 loop spans 14 amino acids. Germline V gene data show CDR1 as MNHEY and CDR2 as SMNVEV (reference sequence). The junction had 0 bases not matched to a gene; V was cut back by 6 bases and J by 0 bases. The CDR3 sequence is CASRTGGSYNEQFF. CDR3 in DNA: TGTGCCAGCAGGACAGGGGGCTCCTACAATGAGCAGTTCTTC.

CDR3 amino acids: CASSFRGSYEQYF. The CDR3 nucleotides read TGTGCCAGCAGTTTCCGCGGGAGCTACGAGCAGTACTTC. The chain is built from TRBV28 and TRBJ2-7; 7 bases are shared with TRBD2. This CDR3 contains 13 residues. The germline CDR1 and CDR2 sequences are MDHEN and SYDVKM. V shed 3 bases and J 3 bases; nucleotides not matched to a gene: 2.

The chain links TRBV7-8 to TRBJ1-1, with 7 bases that match TRBD1. The CDR3 length is 14 residues. The germline V gene has CDR1 SGHVS and CDR2 FQNEAQ. V dropped 5 bases and J dropped 7; count of bases not matched to a gene: 10. The CDR3 DNA is TGTGCCAGCAGCCAACCGGGACAGTGGATTGAAGCTTTCTTT. Protein sequence: CASSQPGQWIEAFF.

The CDR3 coding sequence is TGCGCCAGCAGCCAACCCACACGAGGGGGTTCCAAAAACATTCAGTACTTC. Translating it yields CASSQPTRGGSKNIQYF. The gene calls are TRBV4-1 and TRBJ2-4; a possible D gene is TRBD1 (6 bases). The V and J ends lost 2 bases and 2 bases respectively, with 16 bases between them. Germline lookup yields CDR1 MGHRA and CDR2 YSYEKL. The CDR3 length is 17 residues.

V and J are TRBV24-1 and TRBJ2-1; D gene ambiguous. CDR1 KGHDR and CDR2 SFDVKD come from the germline V gene. The CDR3 consists of 12 residues. V was clipped by 0 bases and J by 10 bases, with 6 bases between them. The CDR3 DNA follows: TGTGCCACCAGTGATTTGGCGGCAGAGCAGTTCTTC. Amino acids: CATSDLAAEQFF.

This clone was recorded a few times. One junction end disagrees with the germline gene, perhaps due to a read error. V usage is TRBV12-3 or TRBV12-4 and J usage is TRBJ1-2; 7 bases align to TRBD1. The CDR3 has 11 amino acids. As DNA, the CDR3 is TGTGCCAGCAGTTTAGAGGGGGCCTGTGCCTTC. It yields the protein CASSLEGACAF.

This clone was counted only a few times. The chain employs TRBV30 and TRBJ1-1; D is possibly TRBD1 (6 bases). The ends were cut back, 6 bases at V and 5 bases at J, with 13 bases in the middle. CDR3 length equals 12 residues. Germline CDR1 and CDR2: GTSNPN and SVGIG (reference sequence). CDR3 loop: CACSRGKTEAFF. The CDR3 DNA reads TGTGCCTGCTCTAGGGGGAAGACTGAAGCTTTCTTT.

The chain joins TRBV3-1 (or the pseudogene TRBV3-2) to TRBJ2-5; TRBD2 matches at 12 bases. CDR3 length equals 16 residues. Germline values: CDR1 LGHDT, CDR2 YNNKEL (reference sequence). V lost 2 bases to trimming and J lost 2 bases; unmatched junction nucleotides: 3. DNA of the CDR3: TGTGCCAGCAGCCAACAACTAGCGGGGGGACAAGAGACCCAGTACTTC. Amino acid sequence: CASSQQLAGGQETQYF.

The chain couples TRBV11-2 to TRBJ2-7; 8 bases line up with TRBD1. Germline V gene data show CDR1 as SGHAT and CDR2 as FQNNGV. With V trimmed by 5 bases and J by 5 bases, 5 bases remained unmatched. CDR3 length: 13 amino acids. CDR3: CASSSSTGDEQYF. The CDR3 DNA sequence: TGTGCCAGCAGCAGTTCGACAGGGGACGAGCAGTACTTC.

This chain connects TRBV24-1 to TRBJ2-1; 10 positions agree with TRBD1. The CDR3 length is 20 residues. The germline CDR1 and CDR2 sequences are KGHDR and SFDVKD. Germline trimming cut 6 bases from V and 0 bases from J; bases unmatched to any gene: 16. CDR3 bases: TGTGCCACCAGTCCCGGGGGGGGACAGGGGTCTCCGAACTCCTACAATGAGCAGTTCTTC. It translates to CATSPGGGQGSPNSYNEQFF.

The chain employs TRBV9 and TRBJ1-3; D is unresolved. CDR3 size: 15 residues. Germline V gives CDR1 SGDLS, CDR2 YYNGEE. Trimming pared 3 bases from V and 0 bases from J, leaving 10 bases between. For the CDR3, the DNA is TGTGCCAGCAGCGCCTGGGAGAACTCTGGAAACACCATATATTTT. As protein: CASSAWENSGNTIYF.

V gene TRBV7-8 combines with J gene TRBJ2-6; D not resolved. From germline, CDR1 is SGHVS and CDR2 FQNEAQ. The CDR3 spans 16 residues. The ends were cut back, 4 bases at V and 0 bases at J, with 10 bases in the middle. The CDR3 sequence is CASSSPGSSGANVLTF. CDR3 DNA: TGTGCCAGCAGCTCCCCGGGTAGCTCTGGGGCCAACGTCCTGACTTTC.

J is TRBJ1-5 and V is TRBV5-1; the D gene is possibly TRBD1 (5 bases). The CDR3 is 15 residues long. The V gene's germline CDR1 is SGHRS and CDR2 YFSETQ. V was cut by 3 bases and J by 2 bases, with 12 bases left in between. The CDR3 spells CASSSGQGGNQPQHF. In DNA form, the CDR3 reads TGCGCCAGCAGCTCAGGACAAGGGGGCAATCAGCCCCAGCATTTT.

This clone was detected once. The gene calls are TRBV18 and TRBJ2-7, with 10 bases fitting TRBD1. V gave up 2 bases and J gave up 2 bases; unmatched junction bases: 0. The germline gives CDR1 KGHSH, CDR2 LQKENI. This CDR3 is 14 amino acids long. The CDR3, as DNA: TGTGCCAGCTCACCAGGGACAGGGGCCTACGAGCAGTACTTC. Translation: CASSPGTGAYEQYF.

This clone was seen once. V gene TRBV7-2 combines with J gene TRBJ1-6; D ambiguous. CDR3 length: 16 amino acids. The germline gives CDR1 SGHTA, CDR2 FQGNSA. The ends were cut back, 5 bases at V and 8 bases at J, with 19 bases in the middle. The DNA for the CDR3 is TGTGCCAGCAGCCCGATAGCCACCCCTCCCTATTCACCCCTCCACTTT. Protein product: CASSPIATPPYSPLHF. Looking up the rest from reference TRBV7-2 and TRBJ1-6 gives the full variable domain: GAGVSQSPSNKVTEKGKDVELRCDPISGHTALYWYRQSLGQGLEFLIYFQGNSAPDKSGLPSDRFSAERTGGSVSTLTIQRTQQEDSAVYLCASSPIATPPYSPLHFGNGTRLTVT.

The chain has TRBV2 and TRBJ2-7, with a possible D match to TRBD1 (6 bases). CDR3 size: 14 residues. V lost 7 bases to trimming and J lost 2 bases, with 15 bases between them. Per germline, CDR1 SNHLY and CDR2 FYNNEI. The CDR3 loop reads CASNYPSGAYEQYF. The CDR3 nucleotides read TGTGCCAGCAATTACCCTTCAGGGGCCTACGAGCAGTACTTC.

The chain employs TRBV28 and TRBJ2-1, with 9 bases aligning to TRBD2. After removal of 5 bases from V and 5 bases from J, the junction contained 10 bases not matched to a gene. CDR3 length: 16 residues. Looked up from germline, CDR1 is MDHEN and CDR2 is SYDVKM. Written as DNA, the CDR3 is TGTGCCAGCAGTCCTTTGGGGACTAGCATACACAATGAGCAGTTCTTC. Encoded protein: CASSPLGTSIHNEQFF.

This chain connects TRBV19 to TRBJ2-1, with 7 nucleotides matching TRBD2. V shed 4 bases and J 6 bases; nucleotides not matched to a gene: 9. The CDR3 extends over 15 amino acids. Germline assignment: CDR1 LNHDA and CDR2 SQIVND (reference sequence). Here the CDR3 reads CASSTPGGPFNEQFF. The CDR3, as DNA: TGTGCCAGTAGTACGCCGGGAGGTCCGTTCAATGAGCAGTTCTTC.

The chain carries TRBV6-5 and TRBJ1-5, with D tentatively TRBD1 (6 bases). V was cut by 6 bases and J by 3 bases, with 12 bases left in between. The germline CDR1 and CDR2 sequences are MNHEY and SVGAGI. The CDR3 is made up of 14 amino acids. The CDR3 DNA reads as TGTGCCAGCAGCAGGGGACGGAACAATCAGCCCCAGCATTTT. Its translation: CASSRGRNNQPQHF.

The V gene is TRBV30, the J gene TRBJ2-7, with 7 bases aligning to TRBD1. The V and J ends lost 6 bases and 0 bases, in that order; junction bases with no gene match: 2. The CDR3 covers 12 residues. CDR1 GTSNPN and CDR2 SVGIG come from the germline V gene (reference sequence). The CDR3 nucleotides are TGTGCCTGCAGGACAGGCTCCTACGAGCAGTACTTC. It translates to CACRTGSYEQYF.

This clone was recorded a few times. The chain couples TRBV29-1 to TRBJ1-4; 7 nucleotides match TRBD1. The CDR3 runs to 13 residues. With V trimmed by 5 bases and J by 8 bases, 8 bases remained unmatched. From germline, CDR1 is SQVTM and CDR2 ANQGSEA. This chain's CDR3 is CSVQRGPQEKLFF. CDR3 coding DNA: TGCAGCGTTCAGAGGGGGCCCCAAGAAAAACTGTTTTTT.

This clone was counted only a few times. The chain joins TRBV9 to TRBJ2-1, with a possible D match to TRBD2 (5 bases). CDR3 length: 13 residues. V was shortened by 3 bases and J by 3 bases, with 7 bases between the two germline ends. The germline V gene has CDR1 SGDLS and CDR2 YYNGEE. CDR3 amino acids: CASSADFYNEQFF. CDR3 DNA: TGTGCCAGCAGCGCGGACTTCTACAATGAGCAGTTCTTC. Full variable domain (outside the CDR3, taken from reference TRBV9 and TRBJ2-1): DSGVTQTPKHLITATGQRVTLRCSPRSGDLSVYWYQQSLDQGLQFLIQYYNGEERAKGNILERFSAQQFPDLHSELNLSSLELGDSALYFCASSADFYNEQFFGPGTRLTVL.

The chain combines TRBV10-2 with TRBJ2-5; 15 nucleotides match TRBD2. The V segment lost 4 bases and the J segment 4 bases; nucleotides outside the gene matches: 7. In germline, CDR1 is WSHSY, CDR2 SAAADI. There are 17 residues in the CDR3. The CDR3 region has the DNA TGCGCCAGCAGTGGGACTAGCGGGAGGGCCCCGAGAGAGACCCAGTACTTC. Its protein product is CASSGTSGRAPRETQYF.

This clone has only a few counts. This chain joins TRBV6-4 and TRBJ2-3; D uncertain. CDR1 is MRHNA and CDR2 is SNTAGT in the germline V gene. CDR3 length: 13 amino acids. The germline V and J ends were trimmed by 10 bases and 1 base, with 12 bases remaining between them. The chain's CDR3 is CANPIQGTDTQYF. DNA of the CDR3: TGTGCCAACCCCATCCAGGGCACAGATACGCAGTATTTT.